This TCR beta chain was captured in a study of CD8 T cells in ankylosing spondylitis (dated by TCRdb to the late 2010s). Concerning the study at large: T cell receptor beta repertoires were profiled in healthy donors and ankylosing spondylitis patients so that disease-linked TCR variants could be found. Peripheral blood was sampled, and synovial fluid was additionally collected from ankylosing spondylitis patients. The full study cohort comprised 25 ankylosing spondylitis patients and over 95 healthy donors. Overall study results and their limits: A TCR beta motif made up of roughly eight highly homologous amino acid variants appeared to be characteristic of blood from ankylosing spondylitis patients. Some of the motif variants had been reported before in the synovial fluid and blood of reactive arthritis patients, a finding that suggests common disease-initiation mechanisms. The disease-linked clones were reported as significantly enriched in matched synovial fluid samples from ankylosing spondylitis patients. The disease-linked clones had a CD8+ phenotype and were found at relatively low frequencies in peripheral blood.

Sequencing used an Illumina HiSeq 2500. Quantitative 5'-RACE with molecular barcodes was the method used to prepare the TCR beta libraries. As for the authors' bioinformatics: To identify disease-linked TCR variants, a new computational method was used, one built on a probabilistic model of VDJ rearrangement. In-frame beta chains were kept once TCRdb had trimmed the public reads at Q25 with fastp and called clones with MiXCR. A single entry per CDR3 protein holds the most common genes and DNA from its merged rows. These V and J calls derive from TCRdb rather than the authors' analysis. The sample table shows 250,000 to 350,000 distinct CDR3 sequences, and roughly 20% are seen once. The ten largest clones add up to less than 9.5% of the sample. In its sample, this clonotype was seen a few times. Its binding antigen is unknown. No much larger clonotype is one base removed from it; base qualities were not supplied.

Taken from cysteine to phenylalanine, the CDR3 has 14 residues. Just CDR3 DNA is preserved here, 42 bases in frame from base 1. V and J are truncated by 0 bases and 9 bases respectively, leaving an intervening sequence of 13 bases. The germline V gene encodes CDR1 SGDLS and CDR2 YYNGEE. The sequence was obtained from a male donor with ankylosing spondylitis or in good health (not recorded which). The specimen sequenced was blood, either unsorted or a sorted T cell fraction (not recorded which). Recombination linked TRBV9 to TRBJ2-1; no D gene call is confident. The CDR3 region has the sequence CASSVEPLHSEQFF. The nucleotide sequence is TGTGCCAGCAGCGTAGAGCCACTCCACAGTGAGCAGTTCTTC.